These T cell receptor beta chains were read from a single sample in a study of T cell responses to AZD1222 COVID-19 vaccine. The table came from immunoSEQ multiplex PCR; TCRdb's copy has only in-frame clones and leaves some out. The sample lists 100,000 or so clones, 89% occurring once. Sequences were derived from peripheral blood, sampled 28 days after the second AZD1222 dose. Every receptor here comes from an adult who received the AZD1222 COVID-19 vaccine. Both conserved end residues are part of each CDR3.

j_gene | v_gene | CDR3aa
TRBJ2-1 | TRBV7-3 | CASSLTRILANEQFF
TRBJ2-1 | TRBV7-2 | CASSPSTSGRAGEQFF
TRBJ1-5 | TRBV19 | CASNPGQGYVQPQHF
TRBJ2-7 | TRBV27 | CASSYRQYYEQYF
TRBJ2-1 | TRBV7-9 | CASSLTGANEQFF
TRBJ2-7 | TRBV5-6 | CASSNPGTVYEQYF
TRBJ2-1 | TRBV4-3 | CASSQDHPSGTGEDNEQFF
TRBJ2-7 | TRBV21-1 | CASSANTFSGRHLSCEQYF
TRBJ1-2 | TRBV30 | CAWSGVGEGIYGYTF
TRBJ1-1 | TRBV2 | CASEEEMNTEAFF
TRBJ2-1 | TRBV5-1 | CASSLDGEQFF
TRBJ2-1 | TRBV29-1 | CSAPPGPFFYNEQFF
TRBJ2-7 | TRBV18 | CASSPPVGGPLTSNEQYF
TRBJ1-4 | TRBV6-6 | CASRAESRAVWLFF